Below, 7 T cell receptor beta chains from the same sample are listed, as sequenced in a study of circulating and synovial CD4+ cells in juvenile arthritis. Sequencing used immunoSEQ multiplex PCR; TCRdb keeps in-frame clones, though not all of them. This sample has fewer than 4,000 clones, with around 81% found just once. Sequencing was performed on CD4+ T cells from synovial fluid. Source of these receptors: a human donor with juvenile idiopathic arthritis.

The chain has TRBV19 and TRBJ2-2, with 11 bases that match TRBD2. Germline loops: CDR1 LNHDA, CDR2 SQIVND (reference sequence). J was trimmed by 7 bases and V by 6 bases; bases with no gene match: 10. The CDR3 runs 16 residues. CDR3 nucleotide sequence: TGTGCCAGTAGCCCAACTAGCGGGAGTAAGGTCGGGGAGCTGTTTTTT. Its protein product is CASSPTSGSKVGELFF.

This clone was seen a handful of times. The chain links TRBV7-3 to TRBJ2-3; D might be TRBD1 (8 bases). V lost 5 bases and J 0 bases, leaving 12 bases between the germline ends. Germline V gene sequence: CDR1 SGHTA, CDR2 FQGTGA. This CDR3 has 15 amino acids. The CDR3: CASSLQGGSTDTQYF. CDR3 DNA: TGTGCCAGCAGCCTACAGGGGGGGAGCACAGATACGCAGTATTTT.

The chain links TRBV5-6 to TRBJ2-7; D may be TRBD2 (5 bases). Trimming removed 7 bases from V and 3 bases from J, with 20 bases in between. Germline CDR1 SGHDT, CDR2 YYEEEE. The CDR3 sequence is 15 residues long. CDR3 in DNA: TGTGCCAGCGAACGGACCGGGAACCTCTACTACGAGCAGTACTTC. Translating it yields CASERTGNLYYEQYF. Together with reference TRBV5-6 and TRBJ2-7, the CDR3 gives the full variable domain: DAGVTQSPTHLIKTRGQQVTLRCSPKSGHDTVSWYQQALGQGPQFIFQYYEEEERQRGNFPDRFSGHQFPNYSSELNVNALLLGDSALYLCASERTGNLYYEQYFGPGTRLTVT.

This clone showed up just a few times. The chain recombines TRBV5-6 with TRBJ2-4, with D uncertain. In germline, CDR1 is SGHDT, CDR2 YYEEEE. The CDR3 length is 15 residues. Trimming took off 4 bases at V and 0 bases at J, with 11 bases between the two ends. The CDR3 loop reads CASSNSQIAKNIQYF. DNA for the CDR3: TGTGCCAGCAGCAACAGCCAGATAGCCAAAAACATTCAGTACTTC.

The chain couples TRBV5-1 to TRBJ1-4, with 7 nucleotides matching TRBD1. Germline values: CDR1 SGHRS, CDR2 YFSETQ. CDR3 length: 15 amino acids. V shed 0 bases and J 2 bases; nucleotides not matched to a gene: 1. The CDR3: CASSLGDSTNEKLFF. The DNA of the CDR3 is TGCGCCAGCAGCTTGGGGGACAGCACTAATGAAAAACTGTTTTTT. Drawing the rest from reference TRBV5-1 and TRBJ1-4, the complete variable domain is KAGVTQTPRYLIKTRGQQVTLSCSPISGHRSVSWYQQTPGQGLQFLFEYFSETQRNKGNFPGRFSGRQFSNSRSEMNVSTLELGDSALYLCASSLGDSTNEKLFFGSGTQLSVL.

V and J are TRBV18 and TRBJ2-3; 7 bases fit TRBD2. Germline-derived CDR1 and CDR2 are KGHSH and LQKENI. The CDR3 extends over 16 amino acids. V shed 1 base and J 3 bases; nucleotides not matched to a gene: 7. The CDR3 DNA sequence: TGTGCCAGCTCACCACGGGCGGGAGTTGGGACAGATACGCAGTATTTT. It encodes CASSPRAGVGTDTQYF. Drawing the rest from reference TRBV18 and TRBJ2-3, the complete variable domain is NAGVMQNPRHLVRRRGQEARLRCSPMKGHSHVYWYRQLPEEGLKFMVYLQKENIIDESGMPKERFSAEFPKEGPSILRIQQVVRGDSAAYFCASSPRAGVGTDTQYFGPGTRLTVL.

The J gene is TRBJ2-1, the V gene TRBV7-9, with 10 bases fitting TRBD2. Trimming removed 5 bases from V and 5 bases from J; junction bases left unmatched: 6. The CDR3 has 15 amino acids. Per germline, CDR1 SEHNR and CDR2 FQNEAQ (reference sequence). The CDR3 sequence: CASSPGLAVNNEQFF. CDR3 DNA: TGTGCCAGCAGCCCCGGACTAGCGGTGAACAATGAGCAGTTCTTC.